This T cell receptor (beta chain) was sequenced in a study of blood T cells in healthy people across ages. Study observations and caveats: Strong correlation linked observed beta diversity and percent naive T cells. Leaving the PBMCs unsorted stopped any conclusive comparison of naive versus antigen-experienced cells.

With a J-beta primer mix and a sample-barcoded 5' primer, a second PCR ran about 7 to 12 cycles. TCRdb reanalysed the 5' RACE reads using MiXCR and keeps one entry per CDR3 protein. The top ten hold 7% to 9% of the sample, which has some 1.4 million distinct CDR3 sequences, approximately 38% seen once. This clonotype was observed a handful of times. Antigen: not known. In germline, CDR1 is SGHRS, CDR2 YFSETQ. The V gene end was trimmed by 4 bases and the J gene end by 2 bases; junction bases not matched to a gene: 8. There are 18 residues in the CDR3. The sequence was obtained from a woman younger than 35 in good health. The sequenced sample consisted of blood. The chain has TRBV5-1 and TRBJ2-3; TRBD2 agrees at 15 bases. The DNA of the CDR3 is TGCGCCAGCAGCCTCACCGGACTAGCGGGGGGGCTCACAGATACGCAGTATTTT. Its translation is CASSLTGLAGGLTDTQYF.